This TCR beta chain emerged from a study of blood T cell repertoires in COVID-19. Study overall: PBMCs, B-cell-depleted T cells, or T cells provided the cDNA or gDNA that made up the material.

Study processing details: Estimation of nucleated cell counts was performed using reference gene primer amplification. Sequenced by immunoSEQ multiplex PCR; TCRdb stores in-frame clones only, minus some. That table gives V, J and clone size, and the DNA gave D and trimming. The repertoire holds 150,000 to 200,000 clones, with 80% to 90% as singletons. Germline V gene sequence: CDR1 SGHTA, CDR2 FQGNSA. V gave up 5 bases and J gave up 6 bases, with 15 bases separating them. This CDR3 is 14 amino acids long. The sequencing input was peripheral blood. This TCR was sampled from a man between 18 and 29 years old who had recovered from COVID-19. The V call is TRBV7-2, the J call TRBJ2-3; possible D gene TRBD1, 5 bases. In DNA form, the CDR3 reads TGTGCCAGCAGCACCGGACACGCAGCGGATACGCAGTATTTT. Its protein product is CASSTGHAADTQYF.